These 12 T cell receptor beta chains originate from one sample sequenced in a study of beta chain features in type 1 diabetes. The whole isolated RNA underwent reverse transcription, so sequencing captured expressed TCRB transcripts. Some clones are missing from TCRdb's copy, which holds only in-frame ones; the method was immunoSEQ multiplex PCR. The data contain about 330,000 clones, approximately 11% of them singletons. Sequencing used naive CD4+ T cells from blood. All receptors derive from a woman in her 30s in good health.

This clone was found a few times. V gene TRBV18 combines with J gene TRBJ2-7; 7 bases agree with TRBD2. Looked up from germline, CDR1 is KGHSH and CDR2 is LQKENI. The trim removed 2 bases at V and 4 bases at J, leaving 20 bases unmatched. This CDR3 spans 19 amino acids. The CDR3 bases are TGTGCCAGCTCACCAAGTTCATCGGCCGGGATGGGGGGGATTTACGAGCAGTACTTC. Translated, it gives CASSPSSSAGMGGIYEQYF. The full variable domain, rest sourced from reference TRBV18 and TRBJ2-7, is NAGVMQNPRHLVRRRGQEARLRCSPMKGHSHVYWYRQLPEEGLKFMVYLQKENIIDESGMPKERFSAEFPKEGPSILRIQQVVRGDSAAYFCASSPSSSAGMGGIYEQYFGPGTRLTVT.

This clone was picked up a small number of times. The CDR3 DNA reads TGTGCCAGCAGCTTAAGTAGCGGTCCCTACGAGCAGTACTTC. This encodes CASSLSSGPYEQYF. The V and J genes are TRBV7-9 and TRBJ2-7; D possibly corresponds to TRBD2 (6 bases). V gave up 2 bases and J gave up 2 bases, with 10 bases separating them. This CDR3 has 14 amino acids. Germline loops: CDR1 SEHNR, CDR2 FQNEAQ (reference sequence).

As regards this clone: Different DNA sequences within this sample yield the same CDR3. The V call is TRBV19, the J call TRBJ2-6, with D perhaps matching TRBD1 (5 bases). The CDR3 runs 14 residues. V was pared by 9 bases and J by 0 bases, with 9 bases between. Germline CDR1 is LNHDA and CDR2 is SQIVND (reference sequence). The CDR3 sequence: CASTGFSGANVLTF. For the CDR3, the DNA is TGTGCCAGCACAGGATTCTCTGGGGCCAACGTCCTGACTTTC.

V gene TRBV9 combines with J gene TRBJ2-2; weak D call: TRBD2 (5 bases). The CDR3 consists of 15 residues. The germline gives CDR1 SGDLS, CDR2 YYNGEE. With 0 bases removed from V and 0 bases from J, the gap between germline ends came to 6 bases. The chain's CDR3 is CASSVAGANTGELFF. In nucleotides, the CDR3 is TGTGCCAGCAGCGTAGCCGGGGCGAACACCGGGGAGCTGTTTTTT.

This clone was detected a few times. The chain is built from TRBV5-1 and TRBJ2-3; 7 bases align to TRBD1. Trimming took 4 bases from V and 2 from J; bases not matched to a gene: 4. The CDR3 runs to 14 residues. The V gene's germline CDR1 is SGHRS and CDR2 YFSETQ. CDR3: CASSQGTDTDTQYF. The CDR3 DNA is TGCGCCAGCAGCCAGGGGACAGACACAGATACGCAGTATTTT.

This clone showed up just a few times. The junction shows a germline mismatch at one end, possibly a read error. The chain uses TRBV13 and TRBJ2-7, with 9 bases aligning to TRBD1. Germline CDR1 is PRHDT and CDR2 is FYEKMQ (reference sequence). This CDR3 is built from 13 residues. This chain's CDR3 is CASSLGQGSEQYF. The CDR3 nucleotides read TGTGCCAGCAGCCTAGGACAGGGGAGCGAGCAGTACTTC.

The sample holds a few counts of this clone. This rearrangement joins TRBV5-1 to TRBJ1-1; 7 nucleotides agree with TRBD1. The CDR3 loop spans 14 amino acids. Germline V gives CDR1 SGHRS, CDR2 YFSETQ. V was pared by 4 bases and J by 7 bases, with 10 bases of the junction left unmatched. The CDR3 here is CASSPGTVVFEAFF. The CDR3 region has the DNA TGCGCCAGCAGCCCCGGGACAGTTGTTTTTGAAGCTTTCTTT. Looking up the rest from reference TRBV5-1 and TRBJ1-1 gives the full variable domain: KAGVTQTPRYLIKTRGQQVTLSCSPISGHRSVSWYQQTPGQGLQFLFEYFSETQRNKGNFPGRFSGRQFSNSRSEMNVSTLELGDSALYLCASSPGTVVFEAFFGQGTRLTVV.

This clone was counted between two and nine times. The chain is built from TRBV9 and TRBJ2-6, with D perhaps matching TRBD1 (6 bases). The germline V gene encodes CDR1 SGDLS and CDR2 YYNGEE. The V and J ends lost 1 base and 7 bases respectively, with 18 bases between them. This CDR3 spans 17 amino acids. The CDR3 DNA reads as TGTGCCAGCAGCGTATCGCCAGGGGCCAACTTTGCCAACGTCCTGACTTTC. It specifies CASSVSPGANFANVLTF. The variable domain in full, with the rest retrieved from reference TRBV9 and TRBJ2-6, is DSGVTQTPKHLITATGQRVTLRCSPRSGDLSVYWYQQSLDQGLQFLIQYYNGEERAKGNILERFSAQQFPDLHSELNLSSLELGDSALYFCASSVSPGANFANVLTFGAGSRLTVL.

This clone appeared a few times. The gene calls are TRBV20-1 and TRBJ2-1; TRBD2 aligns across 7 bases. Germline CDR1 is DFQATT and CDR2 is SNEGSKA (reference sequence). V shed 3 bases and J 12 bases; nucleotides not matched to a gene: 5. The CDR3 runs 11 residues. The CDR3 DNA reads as TGCAGTGCTAGGGCCACTAGCGCGCAGTTCTTC. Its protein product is CSARATSAQFF.

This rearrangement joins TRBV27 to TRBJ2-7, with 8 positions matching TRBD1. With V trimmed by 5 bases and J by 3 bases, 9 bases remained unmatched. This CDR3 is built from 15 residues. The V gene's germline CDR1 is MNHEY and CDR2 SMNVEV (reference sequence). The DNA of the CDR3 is TGTGCCAGCAGTCGAACCGGGACAGGCTTCTACGAGCAGTACTTC. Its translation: CASSRTGTGFYEQYF.

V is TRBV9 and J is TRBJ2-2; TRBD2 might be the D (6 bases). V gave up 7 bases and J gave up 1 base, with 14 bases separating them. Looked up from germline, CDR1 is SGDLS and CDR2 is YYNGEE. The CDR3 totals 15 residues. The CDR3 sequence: CASRERAGNTGELFF. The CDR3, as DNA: TGTGCCAGCCGGGAGCGGGCTGGGAACACCGGGGAGCTGTTTTTT. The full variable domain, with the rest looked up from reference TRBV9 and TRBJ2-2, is DSGVTQTPKHLITATGQRVTLRCSPRSGDLSVYWYQQSLDQGLQFLIQYYNGEERAKGNILERFSAQQFPDLHSELNLSSLELGDSALYFCASRERAGNTGELFFGEGSRLTVL.

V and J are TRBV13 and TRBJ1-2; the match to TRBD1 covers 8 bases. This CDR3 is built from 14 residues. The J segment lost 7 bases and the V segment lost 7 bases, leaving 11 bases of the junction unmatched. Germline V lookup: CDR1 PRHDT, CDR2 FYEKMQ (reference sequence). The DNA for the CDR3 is TGTGCCAGCACCACGGATCAGGGGGCGGTTGGCTACACCTTC. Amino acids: CASTTDQGAVGYTF.